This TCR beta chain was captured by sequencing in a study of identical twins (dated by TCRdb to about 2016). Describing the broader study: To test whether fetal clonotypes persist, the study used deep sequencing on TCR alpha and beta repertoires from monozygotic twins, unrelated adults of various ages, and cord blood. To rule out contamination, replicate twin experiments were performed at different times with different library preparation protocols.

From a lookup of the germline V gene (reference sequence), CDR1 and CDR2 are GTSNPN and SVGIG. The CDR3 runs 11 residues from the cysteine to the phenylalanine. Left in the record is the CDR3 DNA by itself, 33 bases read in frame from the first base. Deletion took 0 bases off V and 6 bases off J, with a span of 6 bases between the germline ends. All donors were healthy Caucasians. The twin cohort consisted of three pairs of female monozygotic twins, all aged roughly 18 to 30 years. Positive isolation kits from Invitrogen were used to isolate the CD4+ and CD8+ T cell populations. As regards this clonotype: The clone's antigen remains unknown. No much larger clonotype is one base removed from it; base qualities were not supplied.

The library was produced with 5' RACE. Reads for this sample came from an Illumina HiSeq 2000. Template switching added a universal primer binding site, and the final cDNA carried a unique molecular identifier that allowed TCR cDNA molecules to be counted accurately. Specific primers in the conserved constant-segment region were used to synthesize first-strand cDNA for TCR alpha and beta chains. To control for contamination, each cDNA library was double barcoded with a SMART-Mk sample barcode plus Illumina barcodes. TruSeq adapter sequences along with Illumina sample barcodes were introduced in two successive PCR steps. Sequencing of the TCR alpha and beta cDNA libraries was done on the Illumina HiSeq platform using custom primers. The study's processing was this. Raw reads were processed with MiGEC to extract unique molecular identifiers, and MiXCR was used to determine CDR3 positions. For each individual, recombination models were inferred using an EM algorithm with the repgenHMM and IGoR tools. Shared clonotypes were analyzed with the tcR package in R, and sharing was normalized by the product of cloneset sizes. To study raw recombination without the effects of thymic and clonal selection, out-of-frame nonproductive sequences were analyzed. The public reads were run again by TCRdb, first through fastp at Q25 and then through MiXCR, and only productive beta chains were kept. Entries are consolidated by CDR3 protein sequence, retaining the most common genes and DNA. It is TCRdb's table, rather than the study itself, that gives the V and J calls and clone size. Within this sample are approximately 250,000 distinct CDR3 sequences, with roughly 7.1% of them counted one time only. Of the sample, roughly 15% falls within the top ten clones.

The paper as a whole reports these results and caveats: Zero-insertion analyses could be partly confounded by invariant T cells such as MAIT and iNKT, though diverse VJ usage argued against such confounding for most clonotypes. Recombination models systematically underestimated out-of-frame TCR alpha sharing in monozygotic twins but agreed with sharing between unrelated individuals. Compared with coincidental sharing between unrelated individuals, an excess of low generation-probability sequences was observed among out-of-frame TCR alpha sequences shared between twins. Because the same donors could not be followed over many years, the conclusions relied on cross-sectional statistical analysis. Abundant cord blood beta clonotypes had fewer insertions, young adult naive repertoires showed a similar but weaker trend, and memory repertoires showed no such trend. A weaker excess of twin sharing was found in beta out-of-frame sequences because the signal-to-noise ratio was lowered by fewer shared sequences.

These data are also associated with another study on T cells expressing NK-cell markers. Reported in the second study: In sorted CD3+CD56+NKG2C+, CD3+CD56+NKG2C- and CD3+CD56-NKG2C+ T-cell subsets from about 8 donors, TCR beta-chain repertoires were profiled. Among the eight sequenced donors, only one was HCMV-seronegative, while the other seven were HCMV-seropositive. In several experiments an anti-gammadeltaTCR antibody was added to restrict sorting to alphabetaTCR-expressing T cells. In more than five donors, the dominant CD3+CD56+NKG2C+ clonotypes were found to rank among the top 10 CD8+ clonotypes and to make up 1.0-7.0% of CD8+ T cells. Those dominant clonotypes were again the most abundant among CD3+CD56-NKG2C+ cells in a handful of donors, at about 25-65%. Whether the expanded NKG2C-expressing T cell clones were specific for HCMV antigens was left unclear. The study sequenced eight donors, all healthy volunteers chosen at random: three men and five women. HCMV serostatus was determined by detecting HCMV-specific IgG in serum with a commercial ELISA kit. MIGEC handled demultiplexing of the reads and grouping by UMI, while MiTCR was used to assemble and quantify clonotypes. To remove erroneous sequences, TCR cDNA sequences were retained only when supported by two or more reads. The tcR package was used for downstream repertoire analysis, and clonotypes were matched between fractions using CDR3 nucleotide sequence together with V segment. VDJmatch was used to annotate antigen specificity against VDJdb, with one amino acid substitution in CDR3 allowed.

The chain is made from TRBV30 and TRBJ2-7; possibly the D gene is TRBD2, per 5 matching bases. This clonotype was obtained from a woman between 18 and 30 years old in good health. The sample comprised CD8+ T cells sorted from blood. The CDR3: CAWSVAGEQYF. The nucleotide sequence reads TGTGCCTGGAGTGTGGCGGGCGAGCAGTACTTC.